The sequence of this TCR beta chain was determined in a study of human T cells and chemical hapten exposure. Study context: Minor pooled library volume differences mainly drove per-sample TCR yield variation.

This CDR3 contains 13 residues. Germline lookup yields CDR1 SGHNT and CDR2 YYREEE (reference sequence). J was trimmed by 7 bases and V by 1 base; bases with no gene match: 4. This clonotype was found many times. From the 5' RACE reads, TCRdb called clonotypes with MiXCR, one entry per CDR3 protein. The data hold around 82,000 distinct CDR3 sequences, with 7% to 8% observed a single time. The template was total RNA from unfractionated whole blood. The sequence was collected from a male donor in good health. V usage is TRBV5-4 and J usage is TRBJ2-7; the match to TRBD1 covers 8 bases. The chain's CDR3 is CASSLQGALEQYF. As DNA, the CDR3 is TGTGCCAGCAGCTTGCAGGGGGCGCTGGAGCAGTACTTC.